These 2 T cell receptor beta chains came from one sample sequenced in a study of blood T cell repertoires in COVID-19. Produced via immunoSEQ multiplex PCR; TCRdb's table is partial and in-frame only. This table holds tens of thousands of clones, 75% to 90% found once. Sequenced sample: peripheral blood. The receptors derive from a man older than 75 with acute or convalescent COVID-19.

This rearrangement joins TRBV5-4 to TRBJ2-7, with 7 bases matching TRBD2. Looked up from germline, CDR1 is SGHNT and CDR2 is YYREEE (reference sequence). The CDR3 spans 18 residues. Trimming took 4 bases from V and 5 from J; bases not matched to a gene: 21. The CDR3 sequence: CASSPIVVHWLADHEQYF. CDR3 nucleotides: TGTGCCAGCAGCCCGATAGTTGTCCATTGGCTAGCGGATCACGAGCAGTACTTC.

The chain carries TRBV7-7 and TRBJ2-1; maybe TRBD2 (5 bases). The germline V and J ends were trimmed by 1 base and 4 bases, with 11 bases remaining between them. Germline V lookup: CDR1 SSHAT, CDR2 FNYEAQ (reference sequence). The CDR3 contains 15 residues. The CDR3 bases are TGTGCCAGCAGCTTAGAACGGGGAAGGTACAATGAGCAGTTCTTC. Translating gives CASSLERGRYNEQFF.